These 10 T cell receptor beta chains were all obtained from the same sample, sequenced in a study of T cells in Graves' hyperthyroidism and ophthalmopathy. Regions amplified from RNA transcripts were the TCR beta CDR3 regions. The HTBI primer set drove a first-round RT-PCR of the TCR CDR3. MiXCR was run by TCRdb on the multiplex PCR reads, yielding one entry per CDR3 protein. The sample includes 400,000 to 550,000 distinct CDR3 sequences, approximately 24% of them seen just once. Sequencing used blood. The receptor set was obtained from a woman aged 25 to 39 with Graves' ophthalmopathy.

Many counts were recorded for this clonotype. The chain is built from TRBV20-1 and TRBJ2-5; the D is unclear. The V end was cut by 0 bases, the J end by 4 bases, with 9 bases between. The CDR3 totals 13 residues. Germline-derived CDR1 and CDR2 are DFQATT and SNEGSKA (reference sequence). CDR3 nucleotides: TGCAGTGCTAGAGATTATGGGCGAGAGACCCAGTACTTC. It codes for CSARDYGRETQYF.

This chain links TRBV12-3 or TRBV12-4 with TRBJ1-2; D uncertain. The CDR3 length is 11 residues. V gave up 6 bases and J gave up 3 bases, with 5 bases separating them. CDR3: CASRKDYGYTF. The DNA for the CDR3 is TGTGCCAGCAGGAAGGACTATGGCTACACCTTC.

This clonotype was found many times. V gene TRBV6-1 combines with J gene TRBJ1-3; D is unresolved. The CDR3 totals 12 residues. Trimming took 3 bases from V and 4 from J, leaving 4 bases between them. Germline V gene sequence: CDR1 MNHNS, CDR2 SASEGT. DNA of the CDR3: TGTGCCAGCAGTGACGAAGGAAACACCATATATTTT. Amino acids: CASSDEGNTIYF.

The chain's CDR3 is CASSRGQGWYEQYF. CDR3 nucleotide sequence: TGTGCCAGTAGTAGGGGACAGGGTTGGTACGAGCAGTACTTC. The chain uses TRBV19 and TRBJ2-7, with 9 bases lining up with TRBD1. From germline, CDR1 is LNHDA and CDR2 SQIVND (reference sequence). The CDR3 runs to 14 residues. The J segment lost 4 bases and the V segment lost 4 bases, leaving 5 bases of the junction unmatched.

At least ten counts were recorded for this clonotype. This chain links TRBV5-1 with TRBJ1-1; TRBD1 might be the D (6 bases). Germline lookup yields CDR1 SGHRS and CDR2 YFSETQ. This CDR3 is built from 16 residues. V lost 3 bases, J lost 1 base, and 16 bases lay in between. The CDR3 protein is CASSYRDKGKNTEAFF. CDR3 nucleotides: TGCGCCAGCAGCTACCGGGACAAGGGGAAGAACACTGAAGCTTTCTTT. Combining the CDR3 with reference TRBV5-1 and TRBJ1-1 gives the whole variable domain KAGVTQTPRYLIKTRGQQVTLSCSPISGHRSVSWYQQTPGQGLQFLFEYFSETQRNKGNFPGRFSGRQFSNSRSEMNVSTLELGDSALYLCASSYRDKGKNTEAFFGQGTRLTVV.

This clonotype was seen at least ten times. This chain links TRBV19 with TRBJ2-5; tentatively, D is TRBD2 (5 bases). V was clipped by 5 bases and J by 2 bases, with 15 bases between them. This CDR3 is built from 15 residues. CDR1 is LNHDA and CDR2 is SQIVND in the germline V gene (reference sequence). This CDR3 reads CASSPLEREQETQYF. Written as DNA, the CDR3 is TGTGCCAGTAGTCCCCTTGAGAGGGAGCAAGAGACCCAGTACTTC.

This clonotype was observed many times. The chain joins TRBV2 to TRBJ1-1; no reliable D call. Trimming took off 4 bases at V and 1 base at J, with 7 bases between the two ends. The CDR3 covers 13 residues. Germline V gene data show CDR1 as SNHLY and CDR2 as FYNNEI. CDR3 nucleotide sequence: TGTGCCAGCAGTGCCCTCGAGAACACTGAAGCTTTCTTT. Translation gives CASSALENTEAFF.

As regards this clonotype: A read error may be the cause here, since a much bigger clone is one base away. The V call is TRBV12-3 or TRBV12-4, the J call TRBJ1-2, with D possibly being TRBD1 (5 bases). The CDR3 is made up of 13 amino acids. Trimming removed 3 bases at V and 5 bases at J, with 10 bases between. The DNA of the CDR3 is TGTGCCAGCAGTTTGGCAGGGAGGTATGGCTACACCTTC. This sequence encodes CASSLAGRYGYTF.

Of note for this clonotype: The junction departs from germline at one end; a sequencing error may be responsible. This chain joins TRBV4-3 and TRBJ2-7; no clear D gene. This CDR3 is built from 14 residues. The V gene's germline CDR1 is LGHNA and CDR2 YSLEER. CDR3 sequence (DNA): TGCGCCAGCAGCCAAAACTCCCACTCCTACGAGCACTACTTC. Translation gives CASSQNSHSYEHYF.

This clonotype occurred many times. J is TRBJ1-1 and V is TRBV18; weak D call: TRBD1 (6 bases). Looked up from germline, CDR1 is KGHSH and CDR2 is LQKENI. CDR3 length: 15 residues. The V end was cut by 3 bases, the J end by 6 bases, with 17 bases between. Here the CDR3 DNA reads TGTGCCAGCTCACCCCCTAGGCAGGGGATGTCTGAAGCTTTCTTT. Its translation: CASSPPRQGMSEAFF.